This paragraph covers one T cell receptor beta chain sequence. Profiled with immunoSEQ multiplex PCR; TCRdb holds only in-frame clones, not every one. The sample yields 90,000 to 120,000 clones, roughly four fifths seen once. Germline assignment: CDR1 SEHNR and CDR2 FQNEAQ (reference sequence). V dropped 5 bases and J dropped 3 bases, with 17 bases sitting between them. The CDR3 is made up of 16 amino acids. This entry is derived from a study of control samples from healthy donors and cancer patients. The sequenced sample consisted of blood. This clonotype was sampled from a man in his late teens or twenties in good health. The chain joins TRBV7-9 to TRBJ1-5; D is undetermined. The CDR3 reads CASSLDGVSTNQPQHF. The CDR3 nucleotides are TGTGCCAGCAGCCTAGACGGGGTCTCGACCAATCAGCCCCAGCATTTT.